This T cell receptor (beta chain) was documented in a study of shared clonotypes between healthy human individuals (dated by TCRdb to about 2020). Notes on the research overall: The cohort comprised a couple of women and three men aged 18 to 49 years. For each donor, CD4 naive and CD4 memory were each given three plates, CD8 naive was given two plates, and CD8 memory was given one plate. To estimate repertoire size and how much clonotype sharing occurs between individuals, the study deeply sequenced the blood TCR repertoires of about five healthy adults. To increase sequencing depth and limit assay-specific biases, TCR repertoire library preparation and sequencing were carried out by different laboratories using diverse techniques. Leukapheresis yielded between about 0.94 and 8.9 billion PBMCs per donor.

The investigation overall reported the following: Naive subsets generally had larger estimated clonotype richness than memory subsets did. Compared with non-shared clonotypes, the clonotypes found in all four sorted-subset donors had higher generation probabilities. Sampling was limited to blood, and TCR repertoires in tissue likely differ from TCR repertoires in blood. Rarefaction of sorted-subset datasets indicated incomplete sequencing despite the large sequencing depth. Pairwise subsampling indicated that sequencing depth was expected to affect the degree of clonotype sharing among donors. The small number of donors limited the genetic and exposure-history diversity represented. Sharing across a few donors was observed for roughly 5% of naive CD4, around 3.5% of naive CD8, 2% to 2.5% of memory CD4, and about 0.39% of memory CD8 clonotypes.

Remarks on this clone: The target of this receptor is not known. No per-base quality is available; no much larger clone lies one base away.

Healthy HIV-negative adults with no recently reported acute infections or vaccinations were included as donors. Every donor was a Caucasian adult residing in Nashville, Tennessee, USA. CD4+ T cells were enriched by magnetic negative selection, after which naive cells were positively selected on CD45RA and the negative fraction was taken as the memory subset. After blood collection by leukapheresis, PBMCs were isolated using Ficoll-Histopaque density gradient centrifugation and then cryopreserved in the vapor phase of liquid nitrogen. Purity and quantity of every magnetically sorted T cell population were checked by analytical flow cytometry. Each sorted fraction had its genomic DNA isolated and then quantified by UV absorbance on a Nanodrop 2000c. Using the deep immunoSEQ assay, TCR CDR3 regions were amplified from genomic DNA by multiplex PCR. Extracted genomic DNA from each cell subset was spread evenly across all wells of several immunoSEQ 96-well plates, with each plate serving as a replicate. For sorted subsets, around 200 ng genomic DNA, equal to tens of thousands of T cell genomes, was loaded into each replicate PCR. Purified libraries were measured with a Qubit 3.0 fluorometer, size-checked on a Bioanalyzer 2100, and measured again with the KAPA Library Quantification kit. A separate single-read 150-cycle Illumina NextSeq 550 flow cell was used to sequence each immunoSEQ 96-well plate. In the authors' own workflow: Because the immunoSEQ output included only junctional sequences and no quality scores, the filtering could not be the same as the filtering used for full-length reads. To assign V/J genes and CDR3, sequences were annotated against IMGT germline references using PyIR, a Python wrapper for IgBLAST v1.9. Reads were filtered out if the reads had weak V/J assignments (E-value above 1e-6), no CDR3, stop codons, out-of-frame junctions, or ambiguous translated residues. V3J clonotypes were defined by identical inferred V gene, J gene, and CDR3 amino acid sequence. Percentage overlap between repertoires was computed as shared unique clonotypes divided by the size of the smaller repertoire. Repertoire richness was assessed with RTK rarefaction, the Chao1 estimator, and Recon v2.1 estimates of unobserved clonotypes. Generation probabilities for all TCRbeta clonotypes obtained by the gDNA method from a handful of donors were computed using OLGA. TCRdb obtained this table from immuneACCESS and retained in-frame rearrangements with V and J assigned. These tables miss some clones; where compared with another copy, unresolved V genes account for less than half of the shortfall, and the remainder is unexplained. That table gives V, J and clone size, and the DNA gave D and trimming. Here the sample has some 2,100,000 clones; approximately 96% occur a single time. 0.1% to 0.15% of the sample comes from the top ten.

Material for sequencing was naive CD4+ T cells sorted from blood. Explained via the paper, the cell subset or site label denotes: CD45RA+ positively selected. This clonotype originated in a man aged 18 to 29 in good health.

The nucleotide sequence reads TGTGCCAGCAGCGCTACAGGACAGGGAGGTCAGCCCCAGCATTTT. Translated, it reads CASSATGQGGQPQHF. This receptor chain uses TRBV9 and TRBJ1-5; 8 of the junction bases match TRBD1. From V the trimming removes 3 bases and from J it removes 6 bases, while the gene matches leave 8 bases of the junction unaccounted for. CDR1 and CDR2 are read off the germline V gene as SGDLS and YYNGEE. The CDR3 runs 15 residues from the cysteine to the phenylalanine. Only the CDR3 DNA stays, 45 bases, in frame from base 1.